These 9 T cell receptor beta chains were all obtained from the same sample, sequenced in a study of T cells in Graves' hyperthyroidism and ophthalmopathy (dated 2019 in TCRdb). The library was produced with multiplex PCR. The instrument given in TCRdb is Illumina HiSeq 2000. The TCR beta CDR3 regions were amplified from the RNA transcripts. For the first round of RT-PCR on the TCR CDR3, the HTBI primer set was used together with the Qiagen OneStep RT-PCR kit. The raw public reads went through TCRdb reprocessing: fastp at Q25, MiXCR clone calling, in-frame beta chains kept. One record per CDR3 amino acid sequence lists the most common genes and DNA. The sample has about 640,000 distinct CDR3 sequences on record, roughly 15% of them singletons. The ten largest make up approximately 12% of the sample. The sample was blood. All receptors derive from a woman aged 45-65 years with Graves' ophthalmopathy.

The table lists this clonotype with many counts. This chain uses TRBV18 with TRBJ2-5; D is uncertain. CDR3 size: 14 residues. V gave up 2 bases and J gave up 2 bases, with 9 bases separating them. CDR1 and CDR2 from the germline V gene are KGHSH and LQKENI. CDR3 residues: CASSPSQLQETQYF. CDR3 DNA sequence: TGTGCCAGCTCACCATCGCAGTTACAAGAGACCCAGTACTTC.

In this sample, this clonotype turned up many times. The V call is TRBV28, the J call TRBJ2-7; 8 bases match TRBD2. Germline V CDR1 and CDR2: MDHEN, SYDVKM. Trimming took 3 bases from V and 3 from J; bases not matched to a gene: 7. This CDR3 comprises 15 residues. DNA of the CDR3: TGTGCCAGCAGTTTGTTTAGCGGGATGAGCTACGAGCAGTACTTC. Its protein is CASSLFSGMSYEQYF.

At least ten counts were recorded for this clonotype. This chain links TRBV7-2 with TRBJ2-2; D gene uncertain. V lost 5 bases and J 2 bases, leaving 12 bases between the germline ends. CDR3 size: 15 residues. Germline values: CDR1 SGHTA, CDR2 FQGNSA. The CDR3 loop is CASSDGPNNTGELFF. Written as DNA, the CDR3 is TGTGCCAGCAGCGACGGGCCGAATAACACCGGGGAGCTGTTTTTT. Supplemented by reference TRBV7-2 and TRBJ2-2, the full variable domain reads GAGVSQSPSNKVTEKGKDVELRCDPISGHTALYWYRQSLGQGLEFLIYFQGNSAPDKSGLPSDRFSAERTGGSVSTLTIQRTQQEDSAVYLCASSDGPNNTGELFFGEGSRLTVL.

This clonotype was counted a few times. This chain uses TRBV27 with TRBJ2-3, with 7 bases fitting TRBD1. The CDR3 sequence is 14 residues long. Per the germline V gene, CDR1 is MNHEY and CDR2 is SMNVEV (reference sequence). The trim removed 2 bases at V and 5 bases at J, leaving 4 bases unmatched. The CDR3 coding sequence is TGTGCCAGCAGTTTAAACAGGGGAAGAGATACGCAGTATTTT. This translates into CASSLNRGRDTQYF.

This clonotype showed up many times. The chain joins TRBV20-1 to TRBJ1-4, with TRBD1 matching over 7 bases. This CDR3 has 15 amino acids. The V gene end was trimmed by 1 base and the J gene end by 4 bases; junction bases not matched to a gene: 6. CDR1 and CDR2 (germline): DFQATT, SNEGSKA (reference sequence). Here the CDR3 DNA reads TGCAGTGCTAGAGCGGCCGACAGGGATAATGAAAAACTGTTTTTT. Its protein is CSARAADRDNEKLFF.

This clonotype was found many times. The chain links TRBV18 to TRBJ2-7; D perhaps matches TRBD1 (5 bases). The CDR3 spans 16 residues. Trimming shortened V by 2 bases and J by 0 bases, and 14 bases separated the two germline ends. The germline V gene encodes CDR1 KGHSH and CDR2 LQKENI. Here the CDR3 reads CASSPRRTHTSYEQYF. In nucleotides, the CDR3 is TGTGCCAGCTCACCAAGAAGGACACATACCTCCTACGAGCAGTACTTC.

The chain joins TRBV24-1 to TRBJ1-1; D is unclear. Germline V gene lookup returns CDR1 KGHDR and CDR2 SFDVKD. This CDR3 is built from 13 residues. Trimming took 8 bases from V and 4 from J, leaving 13 bases between them. Here the CDR3 reads CATTNARATEAFF. The CDR3 coding sequence is TGTGCCACCACCAATGCCCGGGCCACTGAAGCTTTCTTT.

The sample holds many counts of this clonotype. V usage is TRBV12-3 or TRBV12-4 and J usage is TRBJ2-3; TRBD2 matches at 8 bases. V was clipped by 6 bases and J by 0 bases; unmatched bases: 8. CDR3 length: 16 amino acids. This CDR3 is CASSTFSGVSTDTQYF. CDR3 bases: TGTGCCAGCAGCACCTTTAGCGGGGTGAGCACAGATACGCAGTATTTT.

The table lists this clonotype with many counts. This rearrangement joins TRBV12-3 or TRBV12-4 to TRBJ2-1, with 10 bases fitting TRBD2. The V gene end was trimmed by 6 bases and the J gene end by 8 bases; junction bases not matched to a gene: 10. This CDR3 has 15 amino acids. In nucleotides, the CDR3 is TGTGCCAGCAGCCCTAGCGGGAGAGGACACCATGAGCAGTTCTTC. Translation: CASSPSGRGHHEQFF.